A single sample is the source of the 26 T cell receptor beta chains below, sequenced in a study of shared clonotypes between healthy human individuals. The method was immunoSEQ multiplex PCR; TCRdb's version includes in-frame clones alone and lacks a portion of them. The sample has approximately 1,500,000 clones; around 97% are singletons. The sample taken for sequencing was naive CD4+ T cells sorted from blood. Subset defined: CD45RA+ positively selected. These receptors were collected from a man aged 25 to 45 in good health.

The rearrangement links TRBV25-1 to TRBJ2-7, with D possibly being TRBD1 (5 bases). The germline V gene has CDR1 MGHDK and CDR2 SYGVNS. The length of the CDR3 is 14 residues. With 3 bases removed from V and 2 bases from J, the gap between germline ends came to 11 bases. CDR3 residues: CASSENRLPYEQYF. Written as DNA, the CDR3 is TGTGCCAGCAGTGAGAACAGGTTACCCTACGAGCAGTACTTC.

This clone has just one count. The genes are TRBV5-1 and TRBJ2-1, with 11 bases lining up with TRBD1. Trimming took 4 bases from V and 3 from J; bases not matched to a gene: 3. Per the germline V gene, CDR1 is SGHRS and CDR2 is YFSETQ. The CDR3 extends over 15 amino acids. In nucleotides, the CDR3 is TGCGCCAGCAGCGTGGGACAGGGGGTCTACAATGAGCAGTTCTTC. This translates into CASSVGQGVYNEQFF.

The rearrangement uses TRBV7-2 and TRBJ2-6; 8 bases line up with TRBD1. Germline CDR1 and CDR2: SGHTA and FQGNSA. This CDR3 is built from 16 residues. With 3 bases clipped from V and 4 bases from J, the junction kept 5 bases outside the gene matches. CDR3 sequence: CASSLDRAGGANVLTF. CDR3 sequence (DNA): TGTGCCAGCAGCTTGGACAGGGCTGGCGGGGCCAACGTCCTGACTTTC.

The chain employs TRBV2 and TRBJ2-2; no firm D call. Per germline, CDR1 SNHLY and CDR2 FYNNEI. CDR3 size: 14 residues. Trimming left V 8 bases short and J 0 bases short, with 10 bases between. CDR3 amino acids: CASGVKTNTGELFF. CDR3 nucleotide sequence: TGTGCCAGCGGTGTCAAAACGAACACCGGGGAGCTGTTTTTT.

The rearrangement uses TRBV7-3 and TRBJ2-3; tentatively, D is TRBD2 (5 bases). Germline V gene lookup returns CDR1 SGHTA and CDR2 FQGTGA. The V end was cut by 0 bases, the J end by 2 bases, with 12 bases between. The length of the CDR3 is 16 residues. Here the CDR3 reads CASSLTAGRHTDTQYF. CDR3 nucleotide sequence: TGTGCCAGCAGCTTAACGGCGGGTCGACACACAGATACGCAGTATTTT.

The rearrangement joins TRBV10-3 to TRBJ2-6, with D uncertain. The CDR3 consists of 12 residues. CDR1 is ENHRY, CDR2 SYGVKD, per germline. Deletions cut 6 bases from V and 3 bases from J, with 3 bases between. The CDR3 spells CAISGGANVLTF. CDR3 nucleotides: TGTGCCATCAGCGGTGGGGCCAACGTCCTGACTTTC.

The CDR3 nucleotides are TGTGCCAGCAGTTTATTCAGGGGACCTGGGGCCAACGTCCTGACTTTC. The encoded protein is CASSLFRGPGANVLTF. V and J are TRBV28 and TRBJ2-6, with a tentative D call TRBD1 (6 bases). The CDR3 runs 16 residues. V was clipped by 1 base and J by 2 bases, with 9 bases between them. Germline assignment: CDR1 MDHEN and CDR2 SYDVKM. The full variable domain, completed using reference TRBV28 and TRBJ2-6, is DVKVTQSSRYLVKRTGEKVFLECVQDMDHENMFWYRQDPGLGLRLIYFSYDVKMKEKGDIPEGYSVSREKKERFSLILESASTNQTSMYLCASSLFRGPGANVLTFGAGSRLTVL.

Concerning this clone: One end of the junction varies from germline; a read error may be responsible. V is TRBV10-3 and J is TRBJ1-2; weak D call: TRBD1 (5 bases). Looked up from germline, CDR1 is ENHRY and CDR2 is SYGVKD. This CDR3 comprises 12 residues. For the CDR3, the DNA is TGTGCCATCACTGAGGGGTATGATGGCTACACCTTC. This gives the protein CAITEGYDGYTF.

On this clone itself: This same CDR3 is encoded by further DNA sequences in the sample. The chain has TRBV5-1 and TRBJ2-5; D remains unclear. Germline V CDR1 and CDR2: SGHRS, YFSETQ. Trimming left V 1 base short and J 5 bases short, with 6 bases between. The CDR3 is made up of 12 amino acids. CDR3 DNA sequence: TGCGCCAGCAGCTTGTTTGGCGAGACCCAGTACTTC. This sequence encodes CASSLFGETQYF. The variable domain in full, with the rest retrieved from reference TRBV5-1 and TRBJ2-5, is KAGVTQTPRYLIKTRGQQVTLSCSPISGHRSVSWYQQTPGQGLQFLFEYFSETQRNKGNFPGRFSGRQFSNSRSEMNVSTLELGDSALYLCASSLFGETQYFGPGTRLLVL.

This clone was detected only a few times. V usage is TRBV9 and J usage is TRBJ2-3, with a weak D call TRBD1 (6 bases). With 0 bases removed from V and 2 bases from J, the gap between germline ends came to 13 bases. The CDR3 consists of 16 residues. Germline V gene sequence: CDR1 SGDLS, CDR2 YYNGEE. CDR3 protein: CASSVGGQGITDTQYF. The CDR3 DNA reads TGTGCCAGCAGCGTAGGGGGACAAGGAATCACAGATACGCAGTATTTT.

The chain recombines TRBV7-9 with TRBJ1-4; 9 nucleotides align to TRBD1. This CDR3 is 16 amino acids long. The ends lost 4 bases at V and 8 bases at J; junction bases unmatched: 11. CDR1 and CDR2 (germline): SEHNR, FQNEAQ (reference sequence). In DNA, the CDR3 is TGTGCCAGCAGCTCATACACCGGGACAGGGCCGGAAAAACTGTTTTTT. As protein: CASSSYTGTGPEKLFF.

The V gene is TRBV5-1, the J gene TRBJ1-3; the match to TRBD1 covers 10 bases. CDR1 is SGHRS and CDR2 is YFSETQ in the germline V gene. This CDR3 contains 16 residues. V was pared by 3 bases and J by 3 bases, with 6 bases of the junction left unmatched. This CDR3 is CASSWDRGFGGNTIYF. The DNA for the CDR3 is TGCGCCAGCAGCTGGGACAGGGGTTTTGGTGGAAACACCATATATTTT.

The chain couples TRBV10-3 to TRBJ2-2; D is possibly TRBD1 (5 bases). The CDR3 consists of 17 residues. The germline V gene encodes CDR1 ENHRY and CDR2 SYGVKD. V dropped 6 bases and J dropped 7 bases, with 24 bases sitting between them. This chain's CDR3 is CAIRALLGAQDHGELFF. The CDR3 bases are TGTGCCATCAGGGCCCTTCTAGGGGCGCAGGATCACGGGGAGCTGTTTTTT.

This clone was detected a few times. V is TRBV18 and J is TRBJ2-7; tentative D call: TRBD2 (7 bases). V was pared by 2 bases and J by 3 bases, with 17 bases between. This CDR3 has 16 amino acids. Looked up from germline, CDR1 is KGHSH and CDR2 is LQKENI. In DNA, the CDR3 is TGTGCCAGCTCACCATCGGGGGGCGTAGGGGTCTACGAGCAGTACTTC. Translated, it gives CASSPSGGVGVYEQYF. Together with reference TRBV18 and TRBJ2-7, the CDR3 gives the full variable domain: NAGVMQNPRHLVRRRGQEARLRCSPMKGHSHVYWYRQLPEEGLKFMVYLQKENIIDESGMPKERFSAEFPKEGPSILRIQQVVRGDSAAYFCASSPSGGVGVYEQYFGPGTRLTVT.

CDR3 bases: TGTGCCAGCAGGAGGCTGGCATCTAGCACAGATACGCAGTATTTT. Translated: CASRRLASSTDTQYF. J is TRBJ2-3 and V is TRBV6-5; D is ambiguous. Germline CDR1 reads MNHEY; CDR2 reads SVGAGI. V was cut by 6 bases and J by 0 bases, with 13 bases left in between. The CDR3 runs to 15 residues.

In its sample, this clone was seen once. This chain connects TRBV28 to TRBJ2-2; D unresolved. The V gene lost 8 bases and the J gene lost 7 bases, with 17 bases spanning the gap. This CDR3 contains 14 residues. Germline loops: CDR1 MDHEN, CDR2 SYDVKM. CDR3 region: CASRAAILGGELFF. The CDR3 bases are TGTGCCAGCCGGGCCGCGATTTTGGGCGGGGAGCTGTTTTTT. Full variable domain (rest looked up from reference TRBV28 and TRBJ2-2): DVKVTQSSRYLVKRTGEKVFLECVQDMDHENMFWYRQDPGLGLRLIYFSYDVKMKEKGDIPEGYSVSREKKERFSLILESASTNQTSMYLCASRAAILGGELFFGEGSRLTVL.

This clone was picked up a small number of times. The rearrangement joins TRBV5-4 to TRBJ1-5; no firm D call. CDR1 and CDR2 from the germline V gene are SGHNT and YYREEE (reference sequence). V was pared by 2 bases and J by 6 bases, with 12 bases between. This CDR3 region has 14 residues. The CDR3 here is CASSFSPTSQPQHF. CDR3 bases: TGTGCCAGCAGCTTCTCTCCTACCAGTCAGCCCCAGCATTTT.

This chain connects TRBV6-1 to TRBJ1-5; tentative D call: TRBD1 (5 bases). Trimming took off 1 base at V and 6 bases at J, with 10 bases between the two ends. The CDR3 extends over 14 amino acids. Germline loops: CDR1 MNHNS, CDR2 SASEGT. The CDR3 region is CASSEGGDGQPQHF. The CDR3 DNA sequence: TGTGCCAGCAGTGAAGGTGGGGACGGTCAGCCCCAGCATTTT.

The chain uses TRBV10-1 and TRBJ2-7; D not resolved. This CDR3 contains 12 residues. Trimming took 10 bases from V and 2 from J, leaving 12 bases between them. The germline V gene has CDR1 WNHNN and CDR2 SYGVQD (reference sequence). The CDR3 nucleotides read TGCGCCACTGGAGAGAAGCCCTACGAGCAGTACTTC. Protein sequence: CATGEKPYEQYF.

The genes are TRBV7-6 and TRBJ1-4; a possible D gene is TRBD1 (6 bases). The CDR3 runs to 14 residues. CDR1 and CDR2 from the germline V gene are SGHVS and FNYEAQ. V lost 4 bases and J 5 bases, leaving 11 bases between the germline ends. The CDR3 reads CASSSGRGNEKLFF. For the CDR3, the DNA is TGTGCCAGCAGCTCGGGGAGGGGGAATGAAAAACTGTTTTTT.

This clone was picked up one time. The J gene is TRBJ1-1, the V gene TRBV4-1; the match to TRBD1 covers 8 bases. With V trimmed by 2 bases and J by 3 bases, 5 bases remained unmatched. Germline CDR1 and CDR2: MGHRA and YSYEKL. The CDR3 totals 15 residues. The CDR3, as DNA: TGCGCCAGCAGCCAACAGGGGGCTAAGGACACTGAAGCTTTCTTT. This codes for CASSQQGAKDTEAFF.

The V and J genes are TRBV18 and TRBJ2-1; TRBD1 is a possible D gene (5 bases). The V end was cut by 6 bases, the J end by 0 bases, with 15 bases between. Germline V gene data show CDR1 as KGHSH and CDR2 as LQKENI. The CDR3 has 16 amino acids. CDR3 residues: CASSPKGSSSYNEQFF. For the CDR3, the DNA is TGTGCCAGCTCGCCAAAGGGGTCTAGCTCCTACAATGAGCAGTTCTTC.

J is TRBJ1-1 and V is TRBV7-2; 7 bases align to TRBD1. V gave up 7 bases and J gave up 1 base; unmatched junction bases: 3. The CDR3 has 13 residues. Germline assignment: CDR1 SGHTA and CDR2 FQGNSA. Here the CDR3 DNA reads TGTGCCAGCAACCAGGGGGGGAACACTGAAGCTTTCTTT. This sequence encodes CASNQGGNTEAFF. The full variable domain, rest sourced from reference TRBV7-2 and TRBJ1-1, is GAGVSQSPSNKVTEKGKDVELRCDPISGHTALYWYRQSLGQGLEFLIYFQGNSAPDKSGLPSDRFSAERTGGSVSTLTIQRTQQEDSAVYLCASNQGGNTEAFFGQGTRLTVV.

This clone has a handful of counts. The genes are TRBV10-1 and TRBJ2-7; D remains unclear. The CDR3 extends over 12 amino acids. Germline CDR1 is WNHNN and CDR2 is SYGVQD (reference sequence). V was cut by 8 bases and J by 3 bases, with 11 bases left in between. Written as DNA, the CDR3 is TGCGCCAGCGGAAGACATGTCTACGAGCAGTACTTC. Its translation is CASGRHVYEQYF.

The chain is built from TRBV18 and TRBJ2-7, with a tentative D call TRBD1 (5 bases). The germline CDR1 and CDR2 sequences are KGHSH and LQKENI. V lost 2 bases and J 2 bases, leaving 7 bases between the germline ends. The CDR3 totals 13 residues. CDR3 in DNA: TGTGCCAGCTCACCAGCACAGGCCTACGAGCAGTACTTC. It specifies CASSPAQAYEQYF.

This chain connects TRBV2 to TRBJ1-5; D possibly corresponds to TRBD1 (6 bases). Germline loops: CDR1 SNHLY, CDR2 FYNNEI. The CDR3 runs 15 residues. Trimming removed 5 bases at V and 5 bases at J, with 16 bases between. The CDR3, as DNA: TGTGCCAGCAGTATAGGACAGCTTCCCGATCAGCCCCAGCATTTT. Its translation is CASSIGQLPDQPQHF. The variable domain in full, with the rest retrieved from reference TRBV2 and TRBJ1-5, is EPEVTQTPSHQVTQMGQEVILRCVPISNHLYFYWYRQILGQKVEFLVSFYNNEISEKSEIFDDQFSVERPDGSNFTLKIRSTKLEDSAMYFCASSIGQLPDQPQHFGDGTRLSIL.